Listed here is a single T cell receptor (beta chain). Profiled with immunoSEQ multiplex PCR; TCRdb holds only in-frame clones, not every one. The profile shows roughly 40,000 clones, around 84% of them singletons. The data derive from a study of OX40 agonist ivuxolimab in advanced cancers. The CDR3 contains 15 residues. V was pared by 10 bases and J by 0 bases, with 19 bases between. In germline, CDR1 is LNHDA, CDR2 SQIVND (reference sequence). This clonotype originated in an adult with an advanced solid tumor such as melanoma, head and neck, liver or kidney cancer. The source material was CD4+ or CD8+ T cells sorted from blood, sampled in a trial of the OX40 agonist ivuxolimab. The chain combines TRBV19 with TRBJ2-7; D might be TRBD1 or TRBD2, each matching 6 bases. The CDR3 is CATRWGDISSYEQYF. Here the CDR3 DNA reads TGTGCCACAAGGTGGGGGGACATAAGCTCCTACGAGCAGTACTTC.